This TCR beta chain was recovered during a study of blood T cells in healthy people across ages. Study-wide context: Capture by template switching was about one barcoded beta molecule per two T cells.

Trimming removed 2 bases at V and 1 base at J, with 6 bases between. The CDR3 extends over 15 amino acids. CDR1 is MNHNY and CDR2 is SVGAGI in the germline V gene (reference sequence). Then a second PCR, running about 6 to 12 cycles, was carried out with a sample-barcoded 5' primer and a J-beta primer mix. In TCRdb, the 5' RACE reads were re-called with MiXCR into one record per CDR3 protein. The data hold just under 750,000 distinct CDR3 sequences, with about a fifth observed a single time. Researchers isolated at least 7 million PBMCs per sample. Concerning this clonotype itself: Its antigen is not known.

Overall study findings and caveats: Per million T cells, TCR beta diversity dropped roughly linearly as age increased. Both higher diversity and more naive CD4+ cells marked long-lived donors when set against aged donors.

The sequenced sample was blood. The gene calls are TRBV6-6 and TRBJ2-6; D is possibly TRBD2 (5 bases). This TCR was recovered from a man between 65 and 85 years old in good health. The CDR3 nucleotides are TGTGCCAGCAGTTACGAGGGTTCTGGGGCCAACGTCCTGACTTTC. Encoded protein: CASSYEGSGANVLTF.